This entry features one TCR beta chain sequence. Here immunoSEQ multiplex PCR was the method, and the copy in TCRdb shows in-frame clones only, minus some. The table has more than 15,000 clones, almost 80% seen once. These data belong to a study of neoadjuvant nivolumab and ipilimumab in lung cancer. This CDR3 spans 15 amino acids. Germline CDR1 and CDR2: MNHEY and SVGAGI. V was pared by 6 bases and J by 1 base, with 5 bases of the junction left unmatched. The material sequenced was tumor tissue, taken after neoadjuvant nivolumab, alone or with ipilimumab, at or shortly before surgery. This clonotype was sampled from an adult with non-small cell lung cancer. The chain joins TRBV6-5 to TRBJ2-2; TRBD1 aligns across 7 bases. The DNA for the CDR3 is TGTGCCAGCAGCCCCGGGACAGTGAACACCGGGGAGCTGTTTTTT. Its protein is CASSPGTVNTGELFF.